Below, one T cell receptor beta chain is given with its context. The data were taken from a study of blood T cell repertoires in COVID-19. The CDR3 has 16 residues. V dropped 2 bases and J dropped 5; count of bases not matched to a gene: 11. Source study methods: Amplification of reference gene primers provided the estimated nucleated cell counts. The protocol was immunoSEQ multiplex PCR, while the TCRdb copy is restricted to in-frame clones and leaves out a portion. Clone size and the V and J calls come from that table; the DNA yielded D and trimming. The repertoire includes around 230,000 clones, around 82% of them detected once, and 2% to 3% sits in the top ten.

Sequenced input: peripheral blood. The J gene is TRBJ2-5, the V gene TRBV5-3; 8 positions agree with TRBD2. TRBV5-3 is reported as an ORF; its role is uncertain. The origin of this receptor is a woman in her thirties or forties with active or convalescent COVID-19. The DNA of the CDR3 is TGTGCCAGAAGCTTTACTAGCGGTCGAATGTGGGAGACCCAGTACTTC. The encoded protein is CARSFTSGRMWETQYF.